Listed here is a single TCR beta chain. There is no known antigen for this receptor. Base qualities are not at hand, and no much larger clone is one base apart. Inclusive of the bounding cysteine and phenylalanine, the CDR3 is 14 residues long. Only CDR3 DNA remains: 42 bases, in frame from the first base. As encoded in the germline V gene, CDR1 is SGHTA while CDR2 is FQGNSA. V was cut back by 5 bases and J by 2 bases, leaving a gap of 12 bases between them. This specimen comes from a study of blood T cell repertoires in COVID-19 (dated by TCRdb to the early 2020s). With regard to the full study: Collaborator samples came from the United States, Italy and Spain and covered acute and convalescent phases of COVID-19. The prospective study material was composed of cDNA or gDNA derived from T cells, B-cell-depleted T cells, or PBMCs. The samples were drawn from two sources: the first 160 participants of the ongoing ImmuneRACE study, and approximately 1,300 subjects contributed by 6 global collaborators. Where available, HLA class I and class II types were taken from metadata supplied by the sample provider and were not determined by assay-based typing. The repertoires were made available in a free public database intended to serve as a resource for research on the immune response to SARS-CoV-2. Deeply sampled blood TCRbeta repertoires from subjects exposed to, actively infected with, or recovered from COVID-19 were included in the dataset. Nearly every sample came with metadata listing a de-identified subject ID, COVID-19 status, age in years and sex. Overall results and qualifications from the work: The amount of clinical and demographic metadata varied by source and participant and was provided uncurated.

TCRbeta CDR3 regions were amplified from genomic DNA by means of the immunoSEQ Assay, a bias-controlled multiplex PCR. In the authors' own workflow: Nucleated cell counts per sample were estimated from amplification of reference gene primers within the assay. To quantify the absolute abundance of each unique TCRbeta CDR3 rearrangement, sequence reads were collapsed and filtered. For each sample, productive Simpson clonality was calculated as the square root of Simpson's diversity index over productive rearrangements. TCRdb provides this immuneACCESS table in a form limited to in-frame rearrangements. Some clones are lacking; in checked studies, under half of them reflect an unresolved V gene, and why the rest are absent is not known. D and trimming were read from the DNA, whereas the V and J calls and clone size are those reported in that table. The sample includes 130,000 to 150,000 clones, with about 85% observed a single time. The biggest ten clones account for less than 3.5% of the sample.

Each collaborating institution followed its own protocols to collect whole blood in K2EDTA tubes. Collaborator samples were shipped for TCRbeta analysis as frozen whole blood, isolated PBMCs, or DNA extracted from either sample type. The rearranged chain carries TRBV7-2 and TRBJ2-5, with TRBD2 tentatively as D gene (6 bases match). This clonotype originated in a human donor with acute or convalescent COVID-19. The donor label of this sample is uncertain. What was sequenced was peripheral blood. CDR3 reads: CASSTTSTQETQYF. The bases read TGTGCCAGCAGCACGACTAGTACACAAGAGACCCAGTACTTC.